Below are 24 T cell receptor beta chains sequenced from a single sample in a study of shared clonotypes between healthy human individuals. Clones were sequenced by immunoSEQ multiplex PCR, and TCRdb holds only the in-frame ones, with some missing. The sample includes approximately 2,000,000 clones, roughly 92% of them seen just once. Sequenced material: naive CD4+ T cells from PBMCs. Sample subset: CD45RA+ positively selected. Receptors originate from a man in his late teens or twenties in good health. Some clones in this sample may be carry-over from other donors' samples.

The chain recombines TRBV10-2 with TRBJ2-7, with TRBD1 matching 7 bases. J lost 3 bases, V lost 7 bases, and 9 bases had no gene match. CDR3 length: 14 residues. Looked up from germline, CDR1 is WSHSY and CDR2 is SAAADI. The CDR3 DNA sequence: TGCGCCAGCATGAGGACAGGCCAAAACTACGAGCAGTACTTC. This gives the protein CASMRTGQNYEQYF.

The V gene is TRBV23-1, the J gene TRBJ2-5; 7 bases are a match to TRBD2. TRBV23-1 is an open reading frame, and its role is uncertain. This CDR3 is built from 18 residues. V lost 5 bases to trimming and J lost 5 bases; unmatched junction nucleotides: 20. The CDR3 nucleotides read TGCGCCAGCAGTGCCCCCGGGGGGTGCGGGAGAGGTTGGGAGACCCAGTACTTC. Its protein is CASSAPGGCGRGWETQYF.

As to this clone: Other DNA sequences in the same sample also yield this CDR3. This rearrangement joins TRBV28 to TRBJ1-1; D ambiguous. The germline V and J ends were trimmed by 4 bases and 1 base, with 4 bases remaining between them. The germline V gene has CDR1 MDHEN and CDR2 SYDVKM. CDR3 length equals 12 residues. The CDR3 reads CASSSPNTEAFF. The CDR3 DNA is TGTGCCAGCAGTTCACCGAACACTGAAGCTTTCTTT.

V is TRBV5-6 and J is TRBJ2-1; D gene ambiguous. The CDR3 covers 16 residues. The V end was cut by 0 bases, the J end by 6 bases, with 16 bases between. CDR1 and CDR2 (germline): SGHDT, YYEEEE. The chain's CDR3 is CASSLGPGPARNEQFF. CDR3 nucleotide sequence: TGTGCCAGCAGCTTGGGGCCCGGGCCAGCCCGCAATGAGCAGTTCTTC.

The chain employs TRBV7-2 and TRBJ1-1, with no clear D. V lost 5 bases to trimming and J lost 5 bases, with 12 bases between them. Germline CDR1 and CDR2: SGHTA and FQGNSA. CDR3 size: 13 residues. The CDR3, as DNA: TGTGCCAGCAGCCAGCAAATCCCGACTGAAGCTTTCTTT. This codes for CASSQQIPTEAFF.

The rearrangement links TRBV28 to TRBJ2-7; 14 bases line up with TRBD2. The germline V gene has CDR1 MDHEN and CDR2 SYDVKM. CDR3 length equals 19 residues. V lost 3 bases and J lost 0; bases outside the gene matches: 10. The CDR3 DNA reads TGTGCCAGCAGTTTTACCCGACTAGCGGGAGGGCCTCGCTCCTACGAGCAGTACTTC. Protein: CASSFTRLAGGPRSYEQYF. The whole variable domain, remainder taken from reference TRBV28 and TRBJ2-7, is DVKVTQSSRYLVKRTGEKVFLECVQDMDHENMFWYRQDPGLGLRLIYFSYDVKMKEKGDIPEGYSVSREKKERFSLILESASTNQTSMYLCASSFTRLAGGPRSYEQYFGPGTRLTVT.

The CDR3 is CASRSPGLIYNEQFF. In nucleotides, the CDR3 is TGTGCCAGCAGGAGCCCGGGACTGATCTACAATGAGCAGTTCTTC. The chain carries TRBV27 and TRBJ2-1, with a possible D match to TRBD2 (6 bases). The CDR3 runs 15 residues. CDR1 and CDR2 (germline): MNHEY, SMNVEV (reference sequence). Trimming pared 6 bases from V and 3 bases from J, leaving 15 bases between.

The rearrangement joins TRBV28 to TRBJ2-3; 8 nucleotides line up with TRBD2. Germline lookup yields CDR1 MDHEN and CDR2 SYDVKM. The CDR3 is 18 residues long. V shed 3 bases, J shed 6 bases, and the junction held 17 bases outside the gene matches. In DNA, the CDR3 is TGTGCCAGCAGTTTCCACCGGCTGGGTACGGCGGGAGGCGATACGCAGTATTTT. The encoded protein is CASSFHRLGTAGGDTQYF.

This clone has more than one count but fewer than ten. The sample contains more than one DNA sequence encoding this CDR3. V gene TRBV18 combines with J gene TRBJ1-1; the match to TRBD1 covers 11 bases. Germline-derived CDR1 and CDR2 are KGHSH and LQKENI. The CDR3 loop spans 15 amino acids. V trimming: 3 bases; J trimming: 1 base; junction bases outside the gene matches: 1. The CDR3 DNA reads TGTGCCAGCTCACCGGGACAGGGGGGGAACACTGAAGCTTTCTTT. It codes for CASSPGQGGNTEAFF.

The chain couples TRBV11-1 to TRBJ2-1; D gene unclear. Germline V lookup: CDR1 SGHAT, CDR2 FQDESV (reference sequence). The CDR3 has 13 residues. The germline V and J ends were trimmed by 3 bases and 7 bases, with 10 bases remaining between them. This CDR3 reads CASSLNRGNEQFF. The CDR3, as DNA: TGTGCCAGCAGCTTGAATCGAGGAAATGAGCAGTTCTTC.

In this sample, this clone turned up once. The chain recombines TRBV27 with TRBJ2-7; the D is unclear. The germline V gene encodes CDR1 MNHEY and CDR2 SMNVEV (reference sequence). The CDR3 covers 14 residues. Deletions cut 3 bases from V and 1 base from J, with 10 bases between. The CDR3 bases are TGTGCCAGCAGTTTCCTGGGGAAATCCTACGAGCAGTACTTC. It specifies CASSFLGKSYEQYF.

V gene TRBV5-1 combines with J gene TRBJ2-7; the match to TRBD2 covers 14 bases. Germline assignment: CDR1 SGHRS and CDR2 YFSETQ. This CDR3 spans 14 amino acids. Germline trimming cut 4 bases from V and 7 bases from J; bases unmatched to any gene: 4. Here the CDR3 reads CASSKGLAGEEQYF. The CDR3 nucleotides are TGCGCCAGCAGCAAGGGACTAGCGGGAGAAGAGCAGTACTTC.

This chain uses TRBV5-4 with TRBJ2-3; the D is unclear. Germline loops: CDR1 SGHNT, CDR2 YYREEE (reference sequence). The V gene lost 6 bases and the J gene lost 4 bases, with 12 bases spanning the gap. CDR3 length equals 13 residues. CDR3 in amino acids: CASMGGGADTQYF. The CDR3 DNA sequence: TGTGCCAGCATGGGCGGTGGGGCAGATACGCAGTATTTT.

The chain joins TRBV6-1 to TRBJ2-4; no firm D call. Germline V lookup: CDR1 MNHNS, CDR2 SASEGT. This CDR3 spans 14 amino acids. Deletions cut 4 bases from V and 5 bases from J, with 12 bases between. The CDR3 loop reads CASSGVGNENIQYF. In DNA, the CDR3 is TGTGCCAGCAGTGGGGTGGGAAATGAAAACATTCAGTACTTC.

The rearrangement uses TRBV18 and TRBJ1-5, with 11 bases matching TRBD1. Germline V gene sequence: CDR1 KGHSH, CDR2 LQKENI. The CDR3 sequence is 16 residues long. Losses at the gene ends were 6 bases for V and 2 bases for J; bases not matched to a gene: 6. The CDR3 DNA sequence: TGTGCCAGCTCCCGGACAGGGGGCGCTGGCAATCAGCCCCAGCATTTT. Amino acid sequence: CASSRTGGAGNQPQHF.

The gene calls are TRBV5-6 and TRBJ2-7, with D tentatively TRBD1 or TRBD2 (5 bases each). CDR3 length equals 15 residues. Germline lookup yields CDR1 SGHDT and CDR2 YYEEEE. V was shortened by 2 bases and J by 0 bases, with 12 bases between the two germline ends. Here the CDR3 DNA reads TGTGCCAGCAGCTTAAGAGGGACCCTCTCCTACGAGCAGTACTTC. It encodes CASSLRGTLSYEQYF. The whole variable domain, remainder taken from reference TRBV5-6 and TRBJ2-7, is DAGVTQSPTHLIKTRGQQVTLRCSPKSGHDTVSWYQQALGQGPQFIFQYYEEEERQRGNFPDRFSGHQFPNYSSELNVNALLLGDSALYLCASSLRGTLSYEQYFGPGTRLTVT.

With respect to this clone: Other DNA sequences in this specimen translate into the identical CDR3. The chain combines TRBV30 with TRBJ1-2; 8 bases align to TRBD1. The trim removed 5 bases at V and 4 bases at J, leaving 0 bases unmatched. The CDR3 runs to 11 residues. CDR1 is GTSNPN and CDR2 is SVGIG in the germline V gene (reference sequence). CDR3 protein: CAWDRGYGYTF. Written as DNA, the CDR3 is TGTGCCTGGGACAGGGGCTATGGCTACACCTTC. The full variable domain, completed using reference TRBV30 and TRBJ1-2, is SQTIHQWPATLVQPVGSPLSLECTVEGTSNPNLYWYRQAAGRGLQLLFYSVGIGQISSEVPQNLSASRPQDRQFILSSKKLLLSDSGFYLCAWDRGYGYTFGSGTRLTVV.

As regards this clone: The sample holds other DNA sequences that translate to the same CDR3. The gene calls are TRBV2 and TRBJ2-7; D is uncertain. The CDR3 is 11 amino acids. V was shortened by 4 bases and J by 4 bases, with 5 bases between the two germline ends. In germline, CDR1 is SNHLY, CDR2 FYNNEI. The CDR3 loop is CASSGVYEQYF. The CDR3 DNA follows: TGTGCCAGCAGTGGGGTTTACGAGCAGTACTTC.

J is TRBJ1-2 and V is TRBV11-2; no clear D gene. This CDR3 spans 14 amino acids. Trimming shortened V by 0 bases and J by 7 bases, and 12 bases separated the two germline ends. Per germline, CDR1 SGHAT and CDR2 FQNNGV. DNA of the CDR3: TGTGCCAGCAGCTTAGAATCGGGAGTTGGTGGCTACACCTTC. Its protein product is CASSLESGVGGYTF.

A note on this clone: This CDR3 is also generated by other DNA sequences in the sample. The chain uses TRBV6-1 and TRBJ2-7; TRBD2 agrees at 7 bases. CDR3 size: 12 residues. Trimming took 4 bases from V and 4 from J; bases not matched to a gene: 1. CDR1 and CDR2 from the germline V gene are MNHNS and SASEGT. The CDR3 nucleotides are TGTGCCAGCAGTGTGGGGGGGTACGAGCAGTACTTC. Its protein is CASSVGGYEQYF.

The rearrangement uses TRBV28 and TRBJ2-7; D call uncertain. With 7 bases removed from V and 0 bases from J, the gap between germline ends came to 10 bases. Germline V gene data show CDR1 as MDHEN and CDR2 as SYDVKM. The CDR3 runs to 13 residues. This CDR3 is CASISYSSYEQYF. For the CDR3, the DNA is TGTGCCAGCATAAGCTACAGCTCCTACGAGCAGTACTTC.

The V call is TRBV5-1, the J call TRBJ1-2; D possibly corresponds to TRBD1 (5 bases). This CDR3 region has 16 residues. CDR1 SGHRS and CDR2 YFSETQ come from the germline V gene. The V and J ends lost 5 bases and 4 bases respectively, with 21 bases between them. In nucleotides, the CDR3 is TGCGCCAGCAGTCTATACGGGACTGCCAAGGGCTATGGCTACACCTTC. Translation gives CASSLYGTAKGYGYTF.

Turning to this clone: This sample also contains other DNA sequences that code for the same CDR3. The chain uses TRBV5-4 and TRBJ2-3; no definite D call. Germline loops: CDR1 SGHNT, CDR2 YYREEE (reference sequence). The CDR3 is 12 amino acids. V was shortened by 1 base and J by 3 bases, with 3 bases between the two germline ends. For the CDR3, the DNA is TGTGCCAGCAGCTTGACGACAGATACGCAGTATTTT. As protein: CASSLTTDTQYF.

The J gene is TRBJ2-2, the V gene TRBV7-3, with D possibly TRBD1 on 6 matching bases. This CDR3 comprises 13 residues. V shed 5 bases and J shed 6 bases, with 10 bases lying between them. From germline, CDR1 is SGHTA and CDR2 FQGTGA. CDR3 protein: CASSRYRAGELFF. The CDR3 coding sequence is TGTGCCAGCAGCCGGTACAGGGCCGGGGAGCTGTTTTTT.